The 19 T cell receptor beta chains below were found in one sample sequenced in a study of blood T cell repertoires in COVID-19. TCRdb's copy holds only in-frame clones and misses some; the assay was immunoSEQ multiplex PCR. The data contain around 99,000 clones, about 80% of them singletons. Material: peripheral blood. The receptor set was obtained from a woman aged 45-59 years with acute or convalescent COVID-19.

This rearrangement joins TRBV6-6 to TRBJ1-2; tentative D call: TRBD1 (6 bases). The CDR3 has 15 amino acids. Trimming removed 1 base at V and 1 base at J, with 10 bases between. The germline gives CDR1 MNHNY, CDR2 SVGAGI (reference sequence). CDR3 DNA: TGTGCCAGCAGTTACTTCGACAGGAGTAACTATGGCTACACCTTC. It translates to CASSYFDRSNYGYTF.

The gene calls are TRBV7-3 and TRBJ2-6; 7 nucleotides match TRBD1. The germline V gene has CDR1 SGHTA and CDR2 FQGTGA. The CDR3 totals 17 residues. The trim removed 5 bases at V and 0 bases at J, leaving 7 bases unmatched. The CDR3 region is CASSVTGVNSGANVLTF. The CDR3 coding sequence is TGTGCCAGCAGCGTCACAGGGGTCAACTCTGGGGCCAACGTCCTGACTTTC.

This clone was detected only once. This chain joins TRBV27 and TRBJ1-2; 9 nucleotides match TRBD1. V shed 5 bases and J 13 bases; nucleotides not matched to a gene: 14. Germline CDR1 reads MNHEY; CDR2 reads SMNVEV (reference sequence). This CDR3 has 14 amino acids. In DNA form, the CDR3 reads TGTGCCAGCAGTCCATCTTCCGGGACAGGGTTGGGCACCTTC. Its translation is CASSPSSGTGLGTF.

CDR3 in DNA: TGTGCCAGCAGTGACGGACAGAACACTGAAGCTTTCTTT. It codes for CASSDGQNTEAFF. The V and J genes are TRBV6-4 and TRBJ1-1, with a possible D match to TRBD1 (5 bases). Germline loops: CDR1 MRHNA, CDR2 SNTAGT. Between the trimmed V and J ends, which lost 2 bases and 1 base, there was a span of 5 bases. The CDR3 extends over 13 amino acids.

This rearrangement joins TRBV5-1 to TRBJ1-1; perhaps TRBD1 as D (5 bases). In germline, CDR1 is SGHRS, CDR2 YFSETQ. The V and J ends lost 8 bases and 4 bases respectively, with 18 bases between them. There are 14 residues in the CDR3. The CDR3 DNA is TGCGCCAGTTCGACAGTCGACCTATCCACTGAAGCTTTCTTT. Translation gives CASSTVDLSTEAFF.

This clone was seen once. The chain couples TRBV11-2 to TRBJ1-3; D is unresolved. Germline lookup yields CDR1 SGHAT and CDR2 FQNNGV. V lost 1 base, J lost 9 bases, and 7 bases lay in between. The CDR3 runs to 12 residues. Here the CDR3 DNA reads TGTGCCAGCAGCTTAGGCGAAAGCACCATATATTTT. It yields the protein CASSLGESTIYF.

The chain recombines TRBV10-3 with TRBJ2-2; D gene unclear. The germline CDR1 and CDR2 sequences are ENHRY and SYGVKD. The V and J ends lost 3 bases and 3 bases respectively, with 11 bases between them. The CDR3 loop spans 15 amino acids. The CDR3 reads CAISEWRLDTGELFF. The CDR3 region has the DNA TGTGCCATCAGTGAATGGCGGCTAGACACCGGGGAGCTGTTTTTT.

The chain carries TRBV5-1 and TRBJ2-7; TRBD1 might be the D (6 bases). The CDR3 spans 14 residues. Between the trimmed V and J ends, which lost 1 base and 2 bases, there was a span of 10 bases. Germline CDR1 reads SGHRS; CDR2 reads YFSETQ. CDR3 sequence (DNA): TGCGCCAGCAGCTTGATAGACAGGACCTACGAGCAGTACTTC. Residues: CASSLIDRTYEQYF. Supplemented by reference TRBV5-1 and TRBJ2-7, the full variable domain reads KAGVTQTPRYLIKTRGQQVTLSCSPISGHRSVSWYQQTPGQGLQFLFEYFSETQRNKGNFPGRFSGRQFSNSRSEMNVSTLELGDSALYLCASSLIDRTYEQYFGPGTRLTVT.

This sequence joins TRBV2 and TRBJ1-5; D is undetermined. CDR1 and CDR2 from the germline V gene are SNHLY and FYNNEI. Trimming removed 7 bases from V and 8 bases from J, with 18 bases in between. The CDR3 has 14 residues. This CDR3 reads CASTLERVREPQHF. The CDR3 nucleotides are TGTGCCAGCACTCTTGAAAGGGTGAGGGAGCCCCAGCATTTT.

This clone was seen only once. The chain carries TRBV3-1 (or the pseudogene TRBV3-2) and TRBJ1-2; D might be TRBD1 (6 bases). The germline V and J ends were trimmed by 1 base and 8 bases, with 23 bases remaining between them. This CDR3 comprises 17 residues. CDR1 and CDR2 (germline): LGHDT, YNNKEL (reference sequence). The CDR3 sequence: CASSQAFRDTLKRGYTF. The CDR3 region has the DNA TGTGCCAGCAGCCAAGCCTTCCGGGACACCCTCAAGAGGGGCTACACCTTC.

The CDR3 reads CASSPPNGFQTGRNQPQHF. In nucleotides, the CDR3 is TGTGCCAGCTCACCACCGAATGGGTTTCAAACAGGGCGGAATCAGCCCCAGCATTTT. This chain uses TRBV18 with TRBJ1-5, with D maybe TRBD1 (6 bases). CDR1 and CDR2 from the germline V gene are KGHSH and LQKENI. V was pared by 0 bases and J by 4 bases, with 22 bases between. This CDR3 comprises 19 residues.

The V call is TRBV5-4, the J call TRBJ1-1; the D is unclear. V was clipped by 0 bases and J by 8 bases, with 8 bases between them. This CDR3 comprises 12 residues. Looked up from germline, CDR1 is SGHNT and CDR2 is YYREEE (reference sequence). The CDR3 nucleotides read TGTGCCAGCAGCTTGGACAGCACCGAAGCTTTCTTT. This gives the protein CASSLDSTEAFF.

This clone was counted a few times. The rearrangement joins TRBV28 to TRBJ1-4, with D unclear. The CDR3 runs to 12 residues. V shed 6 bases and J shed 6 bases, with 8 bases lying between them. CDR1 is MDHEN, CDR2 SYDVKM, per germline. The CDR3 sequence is CASSPPDEKLFF. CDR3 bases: TGTGCCAGCAGCCCTCCCGATGAAAAACTGTTTTTT.

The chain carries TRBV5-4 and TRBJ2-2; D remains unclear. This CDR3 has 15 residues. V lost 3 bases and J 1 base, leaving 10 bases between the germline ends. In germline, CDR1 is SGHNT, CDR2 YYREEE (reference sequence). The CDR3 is CASSSEPRNTGELFF. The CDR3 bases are TGTGCCAGCAGCTCCGAGCCAAGGAACACCGGGGAGCTGTTTTTT.

For the CDR3, the DNA is TGTGCCAGCAGCTTGGACGAGGGTGGCTACACCTTC. Amino acids: CASSLDEGGYTF. V usage is TRBV5-4 and J usage is TRBJ1-2; D not resolved. V lost 0 bases and J lost 7, with 7 bases in between. CDR1 is SGHNT, CDR2 YYREEE, per germline (reference sequence). The CDR3 length is 12 residues.

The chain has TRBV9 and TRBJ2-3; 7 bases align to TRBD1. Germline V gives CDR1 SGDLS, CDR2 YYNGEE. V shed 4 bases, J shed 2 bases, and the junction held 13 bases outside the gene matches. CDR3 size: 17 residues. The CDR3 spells CASSPRETGMITDTQYF. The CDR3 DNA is TGTGCCAGCAGCCCCCGCGAGACAGGGATGATCACAGATACGCAGTATTTT.

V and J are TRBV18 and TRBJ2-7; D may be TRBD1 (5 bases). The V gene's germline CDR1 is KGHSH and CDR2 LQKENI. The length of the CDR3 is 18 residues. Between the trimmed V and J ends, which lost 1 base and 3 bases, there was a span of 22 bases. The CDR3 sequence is CASSPRESGPLRGYEQYF. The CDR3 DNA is TGTGCCAGCTCACCACGGGAATCTGGGCCCTTAAGGGGCTACGAGCAGTACTTC.

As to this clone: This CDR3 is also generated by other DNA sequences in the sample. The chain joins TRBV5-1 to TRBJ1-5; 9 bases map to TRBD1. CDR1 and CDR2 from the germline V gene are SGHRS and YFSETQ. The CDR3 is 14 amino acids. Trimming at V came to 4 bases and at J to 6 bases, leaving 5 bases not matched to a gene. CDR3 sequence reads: CASSAGGQGQPQHF. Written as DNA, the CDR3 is TGCGCCAGCAGCGCGGGGGGACAGGGTCAGCCCCAGCATTTT.

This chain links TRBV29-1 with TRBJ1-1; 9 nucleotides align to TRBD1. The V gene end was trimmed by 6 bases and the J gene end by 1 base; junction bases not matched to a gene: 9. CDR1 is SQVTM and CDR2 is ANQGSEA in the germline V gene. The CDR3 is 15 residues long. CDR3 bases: TGCAGCGTCTTGACAGGGGGAGTGGGGAACACTGAAGCTTTCTTT. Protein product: CSVLTGGVGNTEAFF.